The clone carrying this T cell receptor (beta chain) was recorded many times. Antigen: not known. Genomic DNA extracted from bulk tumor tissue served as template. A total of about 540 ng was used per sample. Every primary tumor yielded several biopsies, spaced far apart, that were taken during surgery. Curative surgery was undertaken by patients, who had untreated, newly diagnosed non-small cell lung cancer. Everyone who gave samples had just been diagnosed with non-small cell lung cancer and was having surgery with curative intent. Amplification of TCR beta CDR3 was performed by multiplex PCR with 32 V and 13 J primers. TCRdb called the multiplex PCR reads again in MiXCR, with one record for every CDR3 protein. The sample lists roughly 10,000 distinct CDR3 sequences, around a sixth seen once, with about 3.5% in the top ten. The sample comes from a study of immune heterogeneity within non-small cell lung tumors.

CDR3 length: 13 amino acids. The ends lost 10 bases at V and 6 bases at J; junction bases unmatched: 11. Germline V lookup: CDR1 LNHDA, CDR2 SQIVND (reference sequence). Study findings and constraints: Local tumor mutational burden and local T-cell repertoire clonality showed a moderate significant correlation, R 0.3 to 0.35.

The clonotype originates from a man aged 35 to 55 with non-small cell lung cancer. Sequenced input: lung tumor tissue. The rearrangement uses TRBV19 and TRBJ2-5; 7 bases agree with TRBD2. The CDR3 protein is CATSQWGGKTQYF. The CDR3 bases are TGTGCCACCTCCCAATGGGGGGGAAAGACCCAGTACTTC.